Listed below are T cell receptor beta chains from one sample, sequenced in a study of long-term antiretroviral therapy in people with HIV. TCRdb's copy holds only in-frame clones and misses some; the assay was immunoSEQ multiplex PCR. The sample lists 17,000 or so clones; roughly 72% were seen once. This material consisted of unsorted PBMCs, taken around 2.5 years before starting antiretroviral therapy. The receptors come from a woman aged 45-65 years with HIV. Both conserved end residues are part of each CDR3. A D gene is named only where the DNA matches it firmly. Only some rows state a clone size, as once, few, many or a class for expanded clones.

V: TRBV6-6
D: TRBD1
J: TRBJ1-1
size: NA
CDR3: CASSPRQGMNTEAFF
DNA: TGTGCCAGCAGCCCGAGACAGGGGATGAACACTGAAGCTTTCTTT

V: TRBV6-5
D: NA
J: TRBJ1-4
size: NA
CDR3: CASRPTGQNEKLFF
DNA: TGTGCCAGCAGACCCACGGGCCAGAATGAAAAACTGTTTTTT

V: TRBV12-5
D: TRBD2
J: TRBJ2-3
size: NA
CDR3: CASGSSFDGGFLRDTQYF
DNA: TGTGCTAGTGGTTCGAGTTTTGACGGGGGGTTTCTACGAGATACGCAGTATTTT

V: TRBV19
D: TRBD2
J: TRBJ2-3
size: NA
CDR3: CASSISRGSGGEDTQYF
DNA: TGTGCCAGTAGTATATCCCGAGGAAGCGGGGGGGAGGATACGCAGTATTTT

V: TRBV7-9
D: NA
J: TRBJ1-3
size: large
CDR3: CASSFDGNGNTIYF
DNA: TGTGCCAGCAGCTTCGATGGCAATGGAAACACCATATATTTT

V: TRBV2
D: NA
J: TRBJ2-2
size: NA
CDR3: CASSEVTSRYGELFF
DNA: TGTGCCAGCAGTGAAGTAACTAGTAGGTACGGGGAGCTGTTTTTT

V: TRBV4-1
D: TRBD1
J: TRBJ2-7
size: once
CDR3: CASSQDSAQTGSSYEQYF
DNA: TGCGCCAGCAGCCAAGATTCGGCTCAGACAGGGAGCTCCTACGAGCAGTACTTC

V: TRBV6-5
D: NA
J: TRBJ1-5
size: NA
CDR3: CASKERGYSNQPQHF
DNA: TGTGCCAGCAAGGAGAGAGGGTATAGCAATCAGCCCCAGCATTTT

V: TRBV27
D: NA
J: TRBJ1-2
size: large
CDR3: CASSQKAGGPNGYTF
DNA: TGTGCCAGCAGCCAAAAGGCGGGCGGGCCCAATGGCTACACCTTC

V: TRBV10-3
D: NA
J: TRBJ1-1
size: NA
CDR3: CAISQGSEAFF
DNA: TGTGCCATCAGTCAAGGGAGTGAAGCTTTCTTT

V: TRBV11-1
D: TRBD2
J: TRBJ2-1
size: NA
CDR3: CASSLIKGLAGNEQFF
DNA: TGTGCCAGCAGCCTCATAAAAGGCCTAGCGGGCAATGAGCAGTTCTTC

V: TRBV5-1
D: NA
J: TRBJ2-5
size: NA
CDR3: CASSLLEWETQYF
DNA: TGCGCCAGCAGCTTGTTAGAGTGGGAGACCCAGTACTTC

V: TRBV27
D: TRBD1
J: TRBJ1-2
size: NA
CDR3: CASSLSRTGAANYGYTF
DNA: TGTGCCAGCAGTTTATCTAGGACAGGGGCAGCTAACTATGGCTACACCTTC

V: TRBV6-1
D: NA
J: TRBJ1-5
size: NA
CDR3: CASRDSMPQHF
DNA: TGTGCCAGCAGAGATTCTATGCCCCAGCATTTT

V: TRBV7-9
D: NA
J: TRBJ1-4
size: NA
CDR3: CASSLDSSNNQKLFF
DNA: TGTGCCAGCAGCTTAGACTCTTCGAACAACCAAAAACTGTTTTTT

V: TRBV7-3
D: TRBD1
J: TRBJ1-2
size: NA
CDR3: CASSSTGGAGYTF
DNA: TGTGCCAGCAGCTCCACAGGGGGCGCGGGCTACACCTTC

V: TRBV10-2
D: NA
J: TRBJ1-2
size: once
CDR3: CASSDGQGPRGYTF
DNA: TGCGCCAGCAGTGACGGGCAGGGCCCTCGTGGCTACACCTTC

V: TRBV5-1
D: TRBD2
J: TRBJ2-1
size: once
CDR3: CASSPALAGVINEQFF
DNA: TGCGCCAGCAGCCCTGCCCTAGCGGGGGTTATCAATGAGCAGTTCTTC

V: TRBV6-5
D: TRBD1
J: TRBJ1-1
size: NA
CDR3: CASSYNPTGSTEAFF
DNA: TGTGCCAGCAGTTACAATCCGACAGGGAGCACTGAAGCTTTCTTT

V: TRBV29-1
D: NA
J: TRBJ1-6
size: NA
CDR3: CSVSYRVKEWSPLHF
DNA: TGCAGCGTTTCGTACAGGGTAAAAGAATGGTCACCCCTCCACTTT

V: TRBV18
D: NA
J: TRBJ2-5
size: once
CDR3: CASSPGLNKETQYF
DNA: TGTGCCAGCTCACCAGGGCTAAATAAAGAGACCCAGTACTTC

V: TRBV11-1
D: TRBD1
J: TRBJ2-1
size: few
CDR3: CASSLRDRGKDEQFF
DNA: TGTGCCAGCAGCCTACGGGACAGGGGGAAGGATGAGCAGTTCTTC

V: TRBV27
D: NA
J: TRBJ1-2
size: NA
CDR3: CARPGGGCGYGYTF
DNA: TGTGCCAGGCCCGGGGGCGGCTGTGGCTATGGCTACACCTTC

V: TRBV7-9
D: NA
J: TRBJ2-2
size: few
CDR3: CASSFGPDTGELFF
DNA: TGTGCCAGCAGCTTCGGCCCAGACACCGGGGAGCTGTTTTTT

V: TRBV19
D: NA
J: TRBJ2-3
size: once
CDR3: CASALTDTQYF
DNA: TGTGCCAGCGCACTCACAGATACGCAGTATTTT

V: TRBV5-1
D: NA
J: TRBJ2-2
size: few
CDR3: CASSAPGLNTGELFF
DNA: TGCGCCAGCAGCGCGCCGGGACTCAACACCGGGGAGCTGTTTTTT

V: TRBV29-1
D: NA
J: TRBJ2-1
size: NA
CDR3: CSVDPGGYNEQFF
DNA: TGCAGCGTCGACCCCGGCGGATACAATGAGCAGTTCTTC

V: TRBV27
D: NA
J: TRBJ1-1
size: NA
CDR3: CASSSTLNREEAFF
DNA: TGTGCCAGCAGTTCAACCCTTAACCGGGAGGAAGCTTTCTTT

V: TRBV5-4
D: NA
J: TRBJ2-3
size: NA
CDR3: CASSPPGTDTQYF
DNA: TGTGCCAGCAGCCCCCCGGGTACGGATACGCAGTATTTT

V: TRBV6-1
D: NA
J: TRBJ1-2
size: NA
CDR3: CASSDFGQSYYGYTF
DNA: TGTGCCAGCAGTGACTTCGGACAGTCCTACTATGGCTACACCTTC

V: TRBV7-3
D: NA
J: TRBJ2-2
size: NA
CDR3: CASSLAPNTGELFF
DNA: TGTGCCAGCAGCTTGGCGCCGAACACCGGGGAGCTGTTTTTT

V: TRBV30
D: NA
J: TRBJ1-1
size: once
CDR3: CAGKEGPWIEAFF
DNA: TGTGCCGGAAAGGAAGGACCTTGGATTGAGGCTTTCTTT

V: TRBV7-8
D: NA
J: TRBJ1-6
size: NA
CDR3: CASSLIDSNNSPLHF
DNA: TGTGCCAGCAGCTTAATCGACAGTAATAATTCACCCCTCCACTTT

V: TRBV6-1
D: TRBD1
J: TRBJ1-2
size: few
CDR3: CASRGDREDYGYTF
DNA: TGTGCCAGCAGGGGGGACAGGGAGGACTATGGCTACACCTTC

V: TRBV30
D: NA
J: TRBJ1-4
size: NA
CDR3: CAWTYRDGANEKLFF
DNA: TGTGCCTGGACCTACAGGGACGGAGCTAATGAAAAACTGTTTTTT

V: TRBV18
D: NA
J: TRBJ1-1
size: NA
CDR3: CASSPTGNTEAFF
DNA: TGTGCCAGCTCACCGACAGGGAACACTGAAGCTTTCTTT

V: TRBV4-1
D: NA
J: TRBJ1-5
size: few
CDR3: CASSQDRVGQPQHF
DNA: TGCGCCAGCAGCCAAGACAGGGTAGGACAGCCCCAGCATTTT

V: TRBV4-1
D: NA
J: TRBJ2-3
size: few
CDR3: CASSQPQLANTDTQYF
DNA: TGCGCCAGCAGCCAACCCCAGCTAGCGAACACAGATACGCAGTATTTT

V: TRBV5-1
D: NA
J: TRBJ1-2
size: NA
CDR3: CASSWDRDRGYTF
DNA: TGCGCCAGCAGCTGGGACCGGGACCGCGGCTACACCTTC

V: TRBV27
D: NA
J: TRBJ2-3
size: NA
CDR3: CASRGGMDTQYF
DNA: TGTGCCAGCCGAGGAGGGATGGATACGCAGTATTTT

V: TRBV9
D: TRBD1
J: TRBJ2-3
size: NA
CDR3: CASSVVGQARTDTQYF
DNA: TGTGCCAGCAGCGTAGTAGGACAGGCCCGCACAGATACGCAGTATTTT

V: TRBV4-1
D: TRBD1
J: TRBJ1-3
size: NA
CDR3: CASSQTRGQLSGNTIYF
DNA: TGCGCCAGCAGCCAAACGAGGGGACAGCTCTCTGGAAACACCATATATTTT